Sequencing of this T cell receptor beta chain was carried out in a study of control samples from healthy donors and cancer patients. Measured with immunoSEQ multiplex PCR; TCRdb has only the in-frame clones, and not every one. The data contain some 150,000 clones, about 90% of them singletons. Germline CDR1 and CDR2: LNHDA and SQIVND (reference sequence). This CDR3 has 15 residues. V was shortened by 3 bases and J by 3 bases, with 11 bases between the two germline ends. Sample: blood. This receptor was identified in a man aged 18 to 30 in good health. The chain links TRBV19 to TRBJ2-2; D is ambiguous. The CDR3 loop reads CASSMSISYTGELFF. The CDR3 bases are TGTGCCAGTAGTATGAGTATTTCCTACACCGGGGAGCTGTTTTTT. Full variable domain (outside the CDR3, taken from reference TRBV19 and TRBJ2-2): DGGITQSPKYLFRKEGQNVTLSCEQNLNHDAMYWYRQDPGQGLRLIYYSQIVNDFQKGDIAEGYSVSREKKESFPLTVTSAQKNPTAFYLCASSMSISYTGELFFGEGSRLTVL.